This passage covers 26 T cell receptor beta chains from one sample sequenced in a study of shared clonotypes between healthy human individuals. Clones were sequenced by immunoSEQ multiplex PCR, and TCRdb holds only the in-frame ones, with some missing. The sample yields 2 million to 2.5 million clones, roughly 93% seen once. Sequencing was performed on naive CD4+ T cells from PBMCs. The subset is: CD45RA+ positively selected. These receptors were obtained from a man between 18 and 29 years old in good health. Some clones in this sample may be carry-over from other donors' samples.

The chain uses TRBV5-8 and TRBJ2-7; TRBD1 or TRBD2 may be the D gene (7 bases each). In germline, CDR1 is SGHTS, CDR2 YDEGEE. Trimming took 7 bases from V and 2 from J, leaving 13 bases between them. There are 13 residues in the CDR3. The CDR3 DNA sequence: TGTGCCAGCGGGAGGGGGCCTCCCTACGAGCAGTACTTC. Protein: CASGRGPPYEQYF.

The genes are TRBV29-1 and TRBJ2-1; D gene unclear. The CDR3 extends over 14 amino acids. V lost 2 bases, J lost 1 base, and 9 bases lay in between. Germline V lookup: CDR1 SQVTM, CDR2 ANQGSEA. Here the CDR3 DNA reads TGCAGCGTTGAACCGGCAGATTCCTACAATGAGCAGTTCTTC. The encoded protein is CSVEPADSYNEQFF.

As DNA, the CDR3 is TGTGCCAGCAGCTCCGGGACAGGGGGACCCGGGGAGCTGTTTTTT. Translated: CASSSGTGGPGELFF. This chain joins TRBV5-4 and TRBJ2-2; 11 bases map to TRBD1. V trimming: 3 bases; J trimming: 6 bases; junction bases outside the gene matches: 4. The germline V gene encodes CDR1 SGHNT and CDR2 YYREEE (reference sequence). CDR3 length: 15 residues.

V is TRBV11-1 and J is TRBJ1-5, with no clear D. Trimming took off 4 bases at V and 2 bases at J, with 18 bases between the two ends. The CDR3 is 17 residues long. CDR1 is SGHAT, CDR2 FQDESV, per germline (reference sequence). The CDR3 nucleotides are TGTGCCAGCAGCTCAGAGAATAGGATTTCGGGCAATCAGCCCCAGCATTTT. Its translation is CASSSENRISGNQPQHF.

The chain joins TRBV6-1 to TRBJ1-1; TRBD1 is a possible D gene (5 bases). CDR1 and CDR2 from the germline V gene are MNHNS and SASEGT. Trimming left V 4 bases short and J 0 bases short, with 12 bases between. CDR3 length: 15 amino acids. The CDR3 DNA is TGTGCCAGCAGTGGGTTGGGACGGATGAACACTGAAGCTTTCTTT. It yields the protein CASSGLGRMNTEAFF.

This sequence joins TRBV19 and TRBJ2-4; 10 positions agree with TRBD1. CDR1 is LNHDA and CDR2 is SQIVND in the germline V gene (reference sequence). V gave up 5 bases and J gave up 9 bases; unmatched junction bases: 7. The length of the CDR3 is 14 residues. CDR3 DNA: TGTGCCAGTAGTCCGCGACAGGGGGCTAGCATTCAGTACTTC. Amino acid sequence: CASSPRQGASIQYF.

V gene TRBV4-2 combines with J gene TRBJ2-3, with D hard to call. Trimming took 0 bases from V and 8 from J, leaving 3 bases between them. The CDR3 runs 11 residues. The V gene's germline CDR1 is LGHNA and CDR2 YNFKEQ. Here the CDR3 reads CASSQEGTQYF. CDR3 DNA sequence: TGTGCCAGCAGCCAAGAAGGTACGCAGTATTTT.

This chain joins TRBV5-4 and TRBJ2-2; D is undetermined. Germline loops: CDR1 SGHNT, CDR2 YYREEE (reference sequence). The CDR3 is made up of 16 amino acids. Trimming removed 3 bases at V and 2 bases at J, with 14 bases between. CDR3 in DNA: TGTGCCAGCAGCTGGGCCGGGCGGCGTAACACCGGGGAGCTGTTTTTT. This sequence encodes CASSWAGRRNTGELFF.

V is TRBV27 and J is TRBJ2-2; unclear D gene. Trimming pared 8 bases from V and 2 bases from J, leaving 3 bases between. The CDR3 consists of 11 residues. The germline gives CDR1 MNHEY, CDR2 SMNVEV (reference sequence). Here the CDR3 reads CASHNTGELFF. As DNA, the CDR3 is TGTGCCAGCCATAACACCGGGGAGCTGTTTTTT.

This chain connects TRBV15 to TRBJ2-7; TRBD1 aligns across 9 bases. Germline CDR1 LNHNV, CDR2 YYDKDF (reference sequence). This CDR3 contains 16 residues. J was trimmed by 5 bases and V by 0 bases; bases with no gene match: 8. This chain's CDR3 is CATSRDPGQGPHEQYF. The CDR3 DNA sequence: TGTGCCACCAGCAGAGATCCGGGACAGGGTCCCCACGAGCAGTACTTC.

Only a few counts were recorded for this clone. The CDR3 region is CASSEERDGEQYF. Written as DNA, the CDR3 is TGTGCCAGCAGTGAAGAGAGAGATGGAGAGCAGTACTTC. The chain links TRBV2 to TRBJ2-7; D is undetermined. Germline values: CDR1 SNHLY, CDR2 FYNNEI. This CDR3 spans 13 amino acids. The germline V and J ends were trimmed by 1 base and 7 bases, with 11 bases remaining between them.

The V and J genes are TRBV5-1 and TRBJ1-1, with TRBD1 matching over 7 bases. Germline CDR1 is SGHRS and CDR2 is YFSETQ. V lost 1 base, J lost 1 base, and 10 bases stayed unmatched. CDR3 length: 17 residues. CDR3 region: CASSLLVRAGGNTEAFF. The CDR3 region has the DNA TGCGCCAGCAGCTTGTTGGTACGGGCAGGGGGGAACACTGAAGCTTTCTTT.

This clone was seen just once. V and J are TRBV7-8 and TRBJ2-7; 8 nucleotides align to TRBD1. The V gene's germline CDR1 is SGHVS and CDR2 FQNEAQ. Germline trimming cut 5 bases from V and 10 bases from J; bases unmatched to any gene: 13. This CDR3 comprises 14 residues. The CDR3 here is CASSALRRDRSQYF. For the CDR3, the DNA is TGTGCCAGCAGCGCCCTCCGTCGGGACAGGTCCCAGTACTTC.

The V and J genes are TRBV6-1 and TRBJ1-2; 9 bases match TRBD1. The V gene's germline CDR1 is MNHNS and CDR2 SASEGT. Trimming removed 6 bases from V and 5 bases from J; junction bases left unmatched: 7. The CDR3 is made up of 14 amino acids. The CDR3 coding sequence is TGTGCCAGCAGCGGTACAGGGGGCGCTTATGGCTACACCTTC. Its protein product is CASSGTGGAYGYTF.

V and J are TRBV7-9 and TRBJ2-1, with 16 bases identical to TRBD2. The CDR3 length is 17 residues. Germline loops: CDR1 SEHNR, CDR2 FQNEAQ (reference sequence). V trimming: 7 bases; J trimming: 4 bases; junction bases outside the gene matches: 7. This CDR3 reads CASTGTSGRAEYNEQFF. The CDR3 DNA sequence: TGTGCCAGCACCGGGACTAGCGGGAGGGCCGAGTACAATGAGCAGTTCTTC. Supplemented by reference TRBV7-9 and TRBJ2-1, the full variable domain reads DTGVSQNPRHKITKRGQNVTFRCDPISEHNRLYWYRQTLGQGPEFLTYFQNEAQLEKSRLLSDRFSAERPKGSFSTLEIQRTEQGDSAMYLCASTGTSGRAEYNEQFFGPGTRLTVL.

The chain employs TRBV6-5 and TRBJ2-5; the D gene is possibly TRBD2 (5 bases). Germline V gene sequence: CDR1 MNHEY, CDR2 SVGAGI. Trimming stripped 3 bases from V and 8 bases from J, with 13 bases between. The CDR3 contains 13 residues. CDR3 sequence: CASSYTRESTQYF. The CDR3 DNA reads as TGTGCCAGCAGTTATACTAGGGAGAGCACCCAGTACTTC.

This chain joins TRBV30 and TRBJ1-4, with D possibly TRBD1 on 6 matching bases. Germline-derived CDR1 and CDR2 are GTSNPN and SVGIG (reference sequence). CDR3 length: 13 amino acids. With 5 bases removed from V and 14 bases from J, the gap between germline ends came to 21 bases. The CDR3 is CAWADKSGRGLFF. In nucleotides, the CDR3 is TGTGCCTGGGCGGACAAGTCGGGTAGGGGGCTGTTTTTT.

Regarding this clone: This sample includes further DNA sequences coding for the same CDR3. V is TRBV7-9 and J is TRBJ2-3, with 14 bases identical to TRBD2. The germline gives CDR1 SEHNR, CDR2 FQNEAQ (reference sequence). Trimming took 5 bases from V and 3 from J; bases not matched to a gene: 4. CDR3 size: 16 residues. This CDR3 reads CASSQGLAGVTDTQYF. CDR3 DNA sequence: TGTGCCAGCAGCCAGGGACTAGCGGGAGTTACAGATACGCAGTATTTT. The full variable domain, in which reference TRBV7-9 and TRBJ2-3 provide the parts outside the CDR3, is DTGVSQNPRHKITKRGQNVTFRCDPISEHNRLYWYRQTLGQGPEFLTYFQNEAQLEKSRLLSDRFSAERPKGSFSTLEIQRTEQGDSAMYLCASSQGLAGVTDTQYFGPGTRLTVL.

Regarding this clone: The sample holds other DNA sequences that translate to the same CDR3. The genes are TRBV5-4 and TRBJ2-7; D unresolved. This CDR3 spans 13 amino acids. Trimming removed 0 bases at V and 4 bases at J, with 8 bases between. CDR1 and CDR2 (germline): SGHNT, YYREEE (reference sequence). CDR3 protein: CASSLAYRYEQYF. The CDR3 nucleotides read TGTGCCAGCAGCTTGGCGTACCGATACGAGCAGTACTTC.

This clone turned up a few times. The chain employs TRBV7-3 and TRBJ1-5; D call uncertain. This CDR3 is built from 15 residues. The germline CDR1 and CDR2 sequences are SGHTA and FQGTGA. V was trimmed by 2 bases and J by 1 base, leaving 9 bases between them. DNA for the CDR3: TGTGCCAGCAGCTTAGATGGACTCAGCAATCAGCCCCAGCATTTT. Translated: CASSLDGLSNQPQHF.

The chain employs TRBV19 and TRBJ2-2, with D hard to call. Trimming pared 5 bases from V and 9 bases from J, leaving 16 bases between. There are 14 residues in the CDR3. Per germline, CDR1 LNHDA and CDR2 SQIVND (reference sequence). Here the CDR3 reads CASSPYEGTRELFF. The CDR3 bases are TGTGCCAGTAGTCCTTATGAAGGTACTAGGGAGCTGTTTTTT.

This chain uses TRBV27 with TRBJ2-7; D uncertain. This CDR3 is built from 15 residues. The germline CDR1 and CDR2 sequences are MNHEY and SMNVEV (reference sequence). V shed 2 bases and J shed 2 bases, with 13 bases lying between them. CDR3 residues: CASSLKAHPAYEQYF. The CDR3 DNA is TGTGCCAGCAGTTTAAAGGCCCATCCGGCCTACGAGCAGTACTTC.

This sequence joins TRBV5-8 and TRBJ2-7, with D unresolved. Germline assignment: CDR1 SGHTS and CDR2 YDEGEE. The CDR3 loop spans 12 amino acids. Trimming left V 1 base short and J 6 bases short, with 8 bases between. CDR3 nucleotide sequence: TGTGCCAGCAGCTTGTATCTCCTCGAGCAGTACTTC. Translated: CASSLYLLEQYF.

J is TRBJ2-3 and V is TRBV5-1, with a tentative D call TRBD1 (5 bases). The V end was cut by 1 base, the J end by 1 base, with 10 bases between. Germline V lookup: CDR1 SGHRS, CDR2 YFSETQ. The CDR3 is 15 amino acids. For the CDR3, the DNA is TGCGCCAGCAGCTTGATGTGGGGCCGCACAGATACGCAGTATTTT. It translates to CASSLMWGRTDTQYF.

In the case of this clone: The sample holds other DNA sequences that translate to the same CDR3. CDR3 DNA sequence: TGTGCCAGCAGCTTAGGTTCTAGCGGCTACAATGAGCAGTTCTTC. It specifies CASSLGSSGYNEQFF. V gene TRBV7-9 combines with J gene TRBJ2-1, with 7 nucleotides matching TRBD2. Germline V CDR1 and CDR2: SEHNR, FQNEAQ (reference sequence). Unmatched junction bases numbered 3, after V lost 1 base and J lost 3 bases. The CDR3 runs 15 residues.

V usage is TRBV9 and J usage is TRBJ1-4; TRBD1 might be the D (5 bases). Trimming took off 0 bases at V and 8 bases at J, with 14 bases between the two ends. CDR1 is SGDLS, CDR2 YYNGEE, per germline. This CDR3 contains 15 residues. In DNA form, the CDR3 reads TGTGCCAGCAGCGTAGGTGGGGGGGTTCGGGAAAAACTGTTTTTT. It specifies CASSVGGGVREKLFF.